The clone carrying this TCR beta chain was seen more than once but under ten times. The sample comes from a study of blood T cell repertoires in COVID-19. Study information: The samples span acute and convalescent COVID-19 from the United States, Italy and Spain. From T cells, B-cell-depleted T cells, or PBMCs came the material, which was cDNA or gDNA.

As processed by the authors: Using reference gene primer amplification, nucleated cell counts were estimated. Clones were sequenced by immunoSEQ multiplex PCR, and TCRdb holds only the in-frame ones, with some missing. Clone size and the V and J calls come from that table; the DNA yielded D and trimming. Altogether more than 80,000 clones are present, roughly 85% being singletons, with the ten largest covering approximately 16%. The source material was peripheral blood. This TCR was sampled from a woman aged 55-69 years with COVID-19, enrolled during active disease.

The CDR3 DNA is TGTGCCACCAGCAGAGCGGAGGGTGGAACTGAAGCTTTCTTT. It encodes CATSRAEGGTEAFF. The genes are TRBV15 and TRBJ1-1; D not certain. The CDR3 spans 14 residues. Trimming took 1 base from V and 5 from J, leaving 11 bases between them. The germline CDR1 and CDR2 sequences are LNHNV and YYDKDF (reference sequence).